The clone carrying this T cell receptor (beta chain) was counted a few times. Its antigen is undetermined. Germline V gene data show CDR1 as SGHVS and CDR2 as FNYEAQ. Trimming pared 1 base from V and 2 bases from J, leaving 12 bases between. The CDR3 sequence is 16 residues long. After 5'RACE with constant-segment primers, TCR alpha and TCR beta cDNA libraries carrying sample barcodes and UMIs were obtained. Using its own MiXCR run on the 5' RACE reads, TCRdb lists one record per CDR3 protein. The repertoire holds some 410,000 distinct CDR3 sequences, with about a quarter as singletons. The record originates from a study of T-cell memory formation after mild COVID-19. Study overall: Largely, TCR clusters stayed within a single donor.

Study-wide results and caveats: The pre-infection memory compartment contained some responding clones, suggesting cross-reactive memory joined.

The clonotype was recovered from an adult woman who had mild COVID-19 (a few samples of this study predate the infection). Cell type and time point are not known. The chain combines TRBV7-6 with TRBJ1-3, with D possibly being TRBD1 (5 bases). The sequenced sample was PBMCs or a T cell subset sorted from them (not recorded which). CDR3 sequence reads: CASSLGTQGTGNTIYF. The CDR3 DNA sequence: TGTGCCAGCAGCTTAGGGACCCAGGGTACTGGAAACACCATATATTTT.